A single sample is the source of the 20 T cell receptor beta chains below, sequenced in a study of control samples from healthy donors and cancer patients. Profiled with immunoSEQ multiplex PCR; TCRdb holds only in-frame clones, not every one. Of approximately 58,000 clones listed, about 87% are singletons. Sequencing was done on a sample of PBMCs. The receptor set was obtained from a woman aged 55-69 years with lung cancer.

The rearrangement joins TRBV29-1 to TRBJ2-5; TRBD1 aligns across 7 bases. J gave up 5 bases and V 2 bases, and 5 bases lay outside the gene matches. Germline CDR1 reads SQVTM; CDR2 reads ANQGSEA. The CDR3 runs to 13 residues. The CDR3 here is CSVETGAGETQYF. For the CDR3, the DNA is TGCAGCGTTGAAACAGGGGCCGGGGAGACCCAGTACTTC.

Comment on this clone: The same CDR3 arises from other DNA sequences in this sample as well. The chain recombines TRBV3-1 (or the pseudogene TRBV3-2) with TRBJ1-1, with a possible D match to TRBD1 (5 bases). The CDR3 has 13 amino acids. Germline values: CDR1 LGHDT, CDR2 YNNKEL (reference sequence). Trimming cost V 2 bases and J 4 bases, with 8 bases left between them. CDR3 residues: CASSQIQGTEAFF. The CDR3 nucleotides read TGTGCCAGCAGCCAAATCCAGGGCACTGAAGCTTTCTTT.

This clone was seen once. The J gene is TRBJ2-2, the V gene TRBV28; D is possibly TRBD1 or TRBD2 (6 bases each). The length of the CDR3 is 17 residues. The germline V gene has CDR1 MDHEN and CDR2 SYDVKM. The ends were cut back, 7 bases at V and 0 bases at J, with 18 bases in the middle. Here the CDR3 reads CASINYGGEANTGELFF. DNA of the CDR3: TGTGCCAGCATCAACTACGGGGGCGAAGCGAACACCGGGGAGCTGTTTTTT.

This chain connects TRBV7-2 to TRBJ2-1, with 9 bases identical to TRBD2. J gave up 4 bases and V 5 bases, and 6 bases lay outside the gene matches. CDR3 length: 15 residues. Per the germline V gene, CDR1 is SGHTA and CDR2 is FQGNSA. This CDR3 reads CASSPSTSGYNEQFF. CDR3 DNA: TGTGCCAGCAGCCCTAGCACTAGCGGGTACAATGAGCAGTTCTTC.

This clone appeared a single time. The chain combines TRBV19 with TRBJ2-3; 11 nucleotides line up with TRBD2. With V trimmed by 4 bases and J by 3 bases, 3 bases remained unmatched. This CDR3 is 15 amino acids long. The germline gives CDR1 LNHDA, CDR2 SQIVND (reference sequence). The CDR3 coding sequence is TGTGCCAGTAGTACACTAGCGGGGGTGACAGATACGCAGTATTTT. Translation gives CASSTLAGVTDTQYF.

This clone occurred once. J is TRBJ1-5 and V is TRBV6-5; the D gene is possibly TRBD1 (6 bases). The CDR3 sequence is 13 residues long. Germline lookup yields CDR1 MNHEY and CDR2 SVGAGI. Trimming took off 7 bases at V and 9 bases at J, with 16 bases between the two ends. Written as DNA, the CDR3 is TGTGCCAGCACGATCAGGGGAGAGAGGCCCCAGCATTTT. Protein product: CASTIRGERPQHF.

The chain combines TRBV7-8 with TRBJ1-5; maybe TRBD1 (5 bases). The ends were cut back, 3 bases at V and 0 bases at J, with 21 bases in the middle. The CDR3 contains 19 residues. CDR1 SGHVS and CDR2 FQNEAQ come from the germline V gene. The DNA for the CDR3 is TGTGCCAGCAGCTTTGCCGGGGCACAGCCGGGATATAGCAATCAGCCCCAGCATTTT. Translation gives CASSFAGAQPGYSNQPQHF.

The rearrangement links TRBV6-4 to TRBJ2-1; TRBD1 matches 8 bases. CDR3 length: 16 residues. Germline V gives CDR1 MRHNA, CDR2 SNTAGT. V lost 2 bases, J lost 2 bases, and 5 bases stayed unmatched. In DNA form, the CDR3 reads TGTGCCAGCAGTGACCAAGGACAGGGTGCCTACAATGAGCAGTTCTTC. It codes for CASSDQGQGAYNEQFF.

The chain combines TRBV9 with TRBJ1-6; D gene ambiguous. The CDR3 is 15 amino acids. Germline V gene lookup returns CDR1 SGDLS and CDR2 YYNGEE. With 3 bases removed from V and 5 bases from J, the gap between germline ends came to 12 bases. This CDR3 is CASSAQQTNNSPLHF. CDR3 nucleotide sequence: TGTGCCAGCAGCGCCCAACAGACCAATAATTCACCCCTCCACTTT. The complete variable domain, with remaining parts taken from reference TRBV9 and TRBJ1-6, reads DSGVTQTPKHLITATGQRVTLRCSPRSGDLSVYWYQQSLDQGLQFLIQYYNGEERAKGNILERFSAQQFPDLHSELNLSSLELGDSALYFCASSAQQTNNSPLHFGNGTRLTVT.

The chain uses TRBV3-1 (or the pseudogene TRBV3-2) and TRBJ2-3, with TRBD1 as a possible D gene (5 bases). CDR1 and CDR2 from the germline V gene are LGHDT and YNNKEL (reference sequence). V lost 3 bases to trimming and J lost 3 bases, with 7 bases between them. The CDR3 is 13 amino acids. As DNA, the CDR3 is TGTGCCAGCAGCCAGTACAGGACAGATACGCAGTATTTT. Translation gives CASSQYRTDTQYF.

This clone is a singleton in its sample. The gene calls are TRBV5-1 and TRBJ1-5; D unresolved. From germline, CDR1 is SGHRS and CDR2 YFSETQ. The V end lost 0 bases, the J end lost 0 bases, and 7 bases lay between the germline ends. The CDR3 contains 15 residues. CDR3 sequence: CASSLGGDSNQPQHF. For the CDR3, the DNA is TGCGCCAGCAGCTTGGGCGGGGATAGCAATCAGCCCCAGCATTTT.

The chain joins TRBV5-1 to TRBJ2-7; 9 positions match TRBD2. V was clipped by 4 bases and J by 4 bases; unmatched bases: 15. This CDR3 region has 17 residues. Germline values: CDR1 SGHRS, CDR2 YFSETQ. CDR3 in amino acids: CASSGARGGAKTYEQYF. Written as DNA, the CDR3 is TGCGCCAGCAGCGGGGCGCGCGGGGGGGCGAAAACGTACGAGCAGTACTTC.

The chain employs TRBV6-5 and TRBJ1-1, with D possibly being TRBD1 (5 bases). This CDR3 has 13 amino acids. Per the germline V gene, CDR1 is MNHEY and CDR2 is SVGAGI. Trimming removed 8 bases from V and 2 bases from J, with 12 bases in between. The CDR3 DNA sequence: TGTGCCAGCGAGGAGGGGTTAAACACTGAAGCTTTCTTT. Protein sequence: CASEEGLNTEAFF.

This sequence joins TRBV2 and TRBJ2-5; 9 bases map to TRBD2. Germline V gene lookup returns CDR1 SNHLY and CDR2 FYNNEI. CDR3 length equals 14 residues. V lost 7 bases and J lost 1; bases outside the gene matches: 4. This CDR3 reads CASTLAGAQETQYF. CDR3 DNA sequence: TGTGCCAGCACCTTAGCGGGGGCCCAAGAGACCCAGTACTTC. The complete variable domain, with remaining parts taken from reference TRBV2 and TRBJ2-5, reads EPEVTQTPSHQVTQMGQEVILRCVPISNHLYFYWYRQILGQKVEFLVSFYNNEISEKSEIFDDQFSVERPDGSNFTLKIRSTKLEDSAMYFCASTLAGAQETQYFGPGTRLLVL.

This chain uses TRBV7-8 with TRBJ2-7; TRBD1 matches at 7 bases. The CDR3 is 15 residues long. With 2 bases clipped from V and 1 base from J, the junction kept 5 bases outside the gene matches. The germline gives CDR1 SGHVS, CDR2 FQNEAQ. The CDR3 nucleotides are TGTGCCAGCAGCTTAAGAGGGGGCGAGTCCTACGAGCAGTACTTC. Its translation is CASSLRGGESYEQYF.

V gene TRBV9 combines with J gene TRBJ1-2; D not certain. The CDR3 covers 15 residues. Germline V gene lookup returns CDR1 SGDLS and CDR2 YYNGEE. The V end lost 1 base, the J end lost 7 bases, and 17 bases lay between the germline ends. The CDR3 DNA reads TGTGCCAGCAGCGTAAGTCCCAGACGTGGAATTGGCTACACCTTC. As protein: CASSVSPRRGIGYTF.

CDR3 region: CASHRGSSIGTEAFF. CDR3 nucleotides: TGTGCCAGCCACAGGGGGAGTTCAATAGGGACTGAAGCTTTCTTT. V is TRBV9 and J is TRBJ1-1; 8 positions match TRBD1. This CDR3 is 15 amino acids long. Germline V CDR1 and CDR2: SGDLS, YYNGEE. Trimming removed 7 bases from V and 5 bases from J; junction bases left unmatched: 13. Full variable domain (remainder filled in from reference TRBV9 and TRBJ1-1): DSGVTQTPKHLITATGQRVTLRCSPRSGDLSVYWYQQSLDQGLQFLIQYYNGEERAKGNILERFSAQQFPDLHSELNLSSLELGDSALYFCASHRGSSIGTEAFFGQGTRLTVV.

The V call is TRBV2, the J call TRBJ1-4; 8 bases fit TRBD1. Trimming removed 5 bases from V and 3 bases from J; junction bases left unmatched: 2. CDR1 SNHLY and CDR2 FYNNEI come from the germline V gene. CDR3 length: 14 residues. CDR3 region: CASSLDRANEKLFF. The CDR3, as DNA: TGTGCCAGCAGTCTGGACAGGGCTAATGAAAAACTGTTTTTT.

The chain recombines TRBV20-1 with TRBJ2-1; D gene unclear. Looked up from germline, CDR1 is DFQATT and CDR2 is SNEGSKA (reference sequence). The length of the CDR3 is 10 residues. V lost 4 bases and J lost 13, with 11 bases in between. CDR3 protein: CSATGRDQFF. CDR3 nucleotide sequence: TGCAGTGCTACGGGCCGTGATCAGTTCTTC.

This chain links TRBV2 with TRBJ2-7, with 8 bases lining up with TRBD1. With 6 bases clipped from V and 1 base from J, the junction kept 8 bases outside the gene matches. The CDR3 length is 15 residues. Germline values: CDR1 SNHLY, CDR2 FYNNEI. As DNA, the CDR3 is TGTGCCAGCAGCGCTACAGGGGGGACATCCTACGAGCAGTACTTC. It codes for CASSATGGTSYEQYF.